This T cell receptor (beta chain) was obtained from a study of cytotoxic CD8 clonotypes in ibrutinib-treated CLL. Germline lookup yields CDR1 SGHRS and CDR2 YFSETQ. The V and J ends lost 4 bases and 2 bases, in that order; junction bases with no gene match: 10. The CDR3 is 16 amino acids. Clones were sequenced by immunoSEQ multiplex PCR, and TCRdb holds only the in-frame ones, with some missing. This sample has roughly 180,000 clones, with about 72% found just once. This TCR derives from a human donor with chronic lymphocytic leukemia. This chain joins TRBV5-1 and TRBJ2-3; 7 bases match TRBD2. Sequencing was performed on PBMCs, taken after 24 months of ibrutinib treatment. Written as DNA, the CDR3 is TGCGCCAGCAGCGTCGGGACTAACGGCAACACAGATACGCAGTATTTT. Translation: CASSVGTNGNTDTQYF.